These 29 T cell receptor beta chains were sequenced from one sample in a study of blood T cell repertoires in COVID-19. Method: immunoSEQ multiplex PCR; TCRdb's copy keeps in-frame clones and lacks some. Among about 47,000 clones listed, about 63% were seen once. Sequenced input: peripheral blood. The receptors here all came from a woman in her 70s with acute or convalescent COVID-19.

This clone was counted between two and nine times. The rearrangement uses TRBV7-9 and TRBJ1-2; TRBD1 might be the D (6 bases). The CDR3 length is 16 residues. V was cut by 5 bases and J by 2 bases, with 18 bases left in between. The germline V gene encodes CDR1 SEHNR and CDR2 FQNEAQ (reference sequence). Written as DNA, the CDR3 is TGTGCCAGCAGCCCTTTAGGGCAGGGGATAAACTATGGCTACACCTTC. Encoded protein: CASSPLGQGINYGYTF.

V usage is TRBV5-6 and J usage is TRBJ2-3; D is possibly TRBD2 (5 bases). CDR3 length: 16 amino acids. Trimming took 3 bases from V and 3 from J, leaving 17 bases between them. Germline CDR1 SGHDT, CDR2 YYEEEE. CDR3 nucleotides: TGTGCCAGCAGCTCCCCAGACTATGGAGTTACAGATACGCAGTATTTT. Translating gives CASSSPDYGVTDTQYF. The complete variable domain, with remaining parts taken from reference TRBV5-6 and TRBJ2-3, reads DAGVTQSPTHLIKTRGQQVTLRCSPKSGHDTVSWYQQALGQGPQFIFQYYEEEERQRGNFPDRFSGHQFPNYSSELNVNALLLGDSALYLCASSSPDYGVTDTQYFGPGTRLTVL.

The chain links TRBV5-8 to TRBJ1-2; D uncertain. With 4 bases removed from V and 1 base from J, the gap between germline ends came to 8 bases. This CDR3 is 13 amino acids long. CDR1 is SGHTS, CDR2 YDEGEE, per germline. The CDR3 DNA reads TGTGCCAGCAGCCGGTTAGTTAACTATGGCTACACCTTC. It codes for CASSRLVNYGYTF.

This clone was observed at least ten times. CDR3 in amino acids: CASSESQGAEGYTF. CDR3 DNA: TGTGCCAGCAGTGAATCACAGGGGGCGGAAGGCTACACCTTC. The chain uses TRBV6-1 and TRBJ1-2; 9 bases align to TRBD1. Trimming cost V 2 bases and J 8 bases; bases outside gene matches: 6. Germline assignment: CDR1 MNHNS and CDR2 SASEGT. The CDR3 length is 14 residues.

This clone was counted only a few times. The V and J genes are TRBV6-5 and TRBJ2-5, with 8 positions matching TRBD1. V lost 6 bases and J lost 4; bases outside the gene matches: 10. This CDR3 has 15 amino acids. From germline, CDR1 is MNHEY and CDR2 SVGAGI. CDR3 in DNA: TGTGCCAGCAGATTTCCGACAGGGGAGGTAGAGACCCAGTACTTC. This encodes CASRFPTGEVETQYF.

DNA of the CDR3: TGTGCCAGCAGCCTGACTAGCGGGGGACACGAGCAGTACTTC. Protein: CASSLTSGGHEQYF. The chain couples TRBV7-6 to TRBJ2-7, with TRBD2 matching 12 bases. Germline-derived CDR1 and CDR2 are SGHVS and FNYEAQ. V shed 5 bases, J shed 5 bases, and the junction held 4 bases outside the gene matches. This CDR3 has 14 amino acids.

CDR3 in amino acids: CASSFSGRAFAEQYF. The CDR3, as DNA: TGCGCCAGCAGCTTTAGCGGGAGGGCCTTCGCCGAGCAGTACTTC. V gene TRBV5-1 combines with J gene TRBJ2-7, with 11 bases fitting TRBD2. CDR1 and CDR2 from the germline V gene are SGHRS and YFSETQ. V lost 2 bases, J lost 6 bases, and 7 bases stayed unmatched. The CDR3 consists of 15 residues. Drawing the rest from reference TRBV5-1 and TRBJ2-7, the complete variable domain is KAGVTQTPRYLIKTRGQQVTLSCSPISGHRSVSWYQQTPGQGLQFLFEYFSETQRNKGNFPGRFSGRQFSNSRSEMNVSTLELGDSALYLCASSFSGRAFAEQYFGPGTRLTVT.

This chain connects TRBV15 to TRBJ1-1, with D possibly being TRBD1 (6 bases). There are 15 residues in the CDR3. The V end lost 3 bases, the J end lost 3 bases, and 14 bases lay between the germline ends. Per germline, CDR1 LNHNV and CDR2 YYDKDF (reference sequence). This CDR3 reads CATSRGGGLDTEAFF. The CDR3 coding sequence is TGTGCCACCAGCAGGGGCGGGGGGCTGGACACTGAAGCTTTCTTT. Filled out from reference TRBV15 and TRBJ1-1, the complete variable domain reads DAMVIQNPRYQVTQFGKPVTLSCSQTLNHNVMYWYQQKSSQAPKLLFHYYDKDFNNEADTPDNFQSRRPNTSFCFLDIRSPGLGDTAMYLCATSRGGGLDTEAFFGQGTRLTVV.

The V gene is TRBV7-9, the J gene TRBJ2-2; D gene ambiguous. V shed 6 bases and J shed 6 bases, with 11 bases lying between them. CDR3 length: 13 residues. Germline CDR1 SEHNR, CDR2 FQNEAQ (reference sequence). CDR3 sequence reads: CASRIVVSGELFF. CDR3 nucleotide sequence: TGTGCCAGCAGAATAGTAGTGTCCGGGGAGCTGTTTTTT.

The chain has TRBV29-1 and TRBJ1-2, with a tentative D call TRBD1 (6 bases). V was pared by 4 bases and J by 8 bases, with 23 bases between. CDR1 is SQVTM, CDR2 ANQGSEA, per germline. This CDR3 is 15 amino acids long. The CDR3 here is CSVVSQHRVQAGYTF. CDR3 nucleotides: TGCAGCGTTGTATCCCAGCACAGGGTTCAGGCCGGCTACACCTTC.

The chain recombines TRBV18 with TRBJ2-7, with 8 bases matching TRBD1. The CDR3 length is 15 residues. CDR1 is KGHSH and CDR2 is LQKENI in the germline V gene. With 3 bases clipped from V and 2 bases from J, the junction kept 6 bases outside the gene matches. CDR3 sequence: CASSPWTGSTYEQYF. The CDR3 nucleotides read TGTGCCAGCTCACCGTGGACAGGGTCGACCTACGAGCAGTACTTC.

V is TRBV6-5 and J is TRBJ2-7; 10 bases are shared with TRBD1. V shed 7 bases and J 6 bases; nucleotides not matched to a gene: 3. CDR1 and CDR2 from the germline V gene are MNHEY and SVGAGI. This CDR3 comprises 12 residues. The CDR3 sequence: CASTGTGAEQYF. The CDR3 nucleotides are TGTGCCAGCACCGGGACAGGGGCCGAGCAGTACTTC.

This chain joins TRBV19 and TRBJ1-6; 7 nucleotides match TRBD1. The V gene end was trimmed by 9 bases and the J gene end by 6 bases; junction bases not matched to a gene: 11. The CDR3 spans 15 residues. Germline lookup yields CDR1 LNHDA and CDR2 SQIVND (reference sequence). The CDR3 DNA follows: TGTGCCAGGACAGGGCTAGGGGTGTGTAATTCACCCCTCCACTTT. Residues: CARTGLGVCNSPLHF.

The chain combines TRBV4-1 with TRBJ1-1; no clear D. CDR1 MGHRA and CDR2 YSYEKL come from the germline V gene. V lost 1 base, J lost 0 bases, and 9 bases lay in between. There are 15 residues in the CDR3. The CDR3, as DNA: TGCGCCAGCAGCCAAGTTCGGGGTTTGAACACTGAAGCTTTCTTT. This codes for CASSQVRGLNTEAFF.

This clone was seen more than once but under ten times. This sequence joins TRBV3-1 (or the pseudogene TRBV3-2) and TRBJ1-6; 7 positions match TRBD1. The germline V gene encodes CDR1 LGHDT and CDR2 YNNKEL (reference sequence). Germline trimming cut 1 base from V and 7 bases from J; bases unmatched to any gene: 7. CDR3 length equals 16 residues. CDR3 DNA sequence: TGTGCCAGCAGCCAAGGGCCAGGGGGTTTGAATTCACCCCTCCACTTT. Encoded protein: CASSQGPGGLNSPLHF.

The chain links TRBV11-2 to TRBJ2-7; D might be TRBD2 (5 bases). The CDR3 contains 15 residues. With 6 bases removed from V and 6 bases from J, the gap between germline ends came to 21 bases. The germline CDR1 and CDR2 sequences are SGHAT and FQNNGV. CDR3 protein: CASSNLAGKIGEQYF. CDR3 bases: TGTGCCAGCAGTAATCTAGCCGGGAAGATAGGCGAGCAGTACTTC.

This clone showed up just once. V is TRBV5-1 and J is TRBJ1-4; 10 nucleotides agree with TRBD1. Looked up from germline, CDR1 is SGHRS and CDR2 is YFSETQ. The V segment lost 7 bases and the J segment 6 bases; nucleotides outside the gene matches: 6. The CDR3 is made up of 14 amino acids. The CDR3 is CASGTGTGDEKLFF. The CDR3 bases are TGCGCCAGCGGAACCGGGACAGGGGATGAAAAACTGTTTTTT.

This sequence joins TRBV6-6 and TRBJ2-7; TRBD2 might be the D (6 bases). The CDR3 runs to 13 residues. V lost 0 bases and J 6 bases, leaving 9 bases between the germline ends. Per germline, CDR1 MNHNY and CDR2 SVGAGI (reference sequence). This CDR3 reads CASSYSMGGEQYF. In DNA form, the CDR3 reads TGTGCCAGCAGTTACTCTATGGGGGGCGAGCAGTACTTC.

As DNA, the CDR3 is TGTGCCAGCAGTACCCTGGGGGGGAGGGAGACCCAGTACTTC. Its translation: CASSTLGGRETQYF. J is TRBJ2-5 and V is TRBV27; TRBD2 aligns across 7 bases. This CDR3 has 14 residues. Trimming removed 5 bases from V and 5 bases from J; junction bases left unmatched: 8. The V gene's germline CDR1 is MNHEY and CDR2 SMNVEV (reference sequence).

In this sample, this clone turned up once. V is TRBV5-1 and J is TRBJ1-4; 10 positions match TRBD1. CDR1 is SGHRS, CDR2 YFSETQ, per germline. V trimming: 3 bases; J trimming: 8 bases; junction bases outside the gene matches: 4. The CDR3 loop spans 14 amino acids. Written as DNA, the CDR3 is TGCGCCAGCAGCTCCGGGACAGGGGTCGAAAAACTGTTTTTT. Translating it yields CASSSGTGVEKLFF.

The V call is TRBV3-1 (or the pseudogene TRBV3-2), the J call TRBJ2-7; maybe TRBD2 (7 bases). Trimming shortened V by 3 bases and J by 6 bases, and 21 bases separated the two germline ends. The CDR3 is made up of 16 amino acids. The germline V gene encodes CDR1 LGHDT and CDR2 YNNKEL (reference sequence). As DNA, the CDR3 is TGTGCCAGCAGCCAGAGAGGGGGGGTCCTGGCCGGCGAGCAGTACTTC. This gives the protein CASSQRGGVLAGEQYF.

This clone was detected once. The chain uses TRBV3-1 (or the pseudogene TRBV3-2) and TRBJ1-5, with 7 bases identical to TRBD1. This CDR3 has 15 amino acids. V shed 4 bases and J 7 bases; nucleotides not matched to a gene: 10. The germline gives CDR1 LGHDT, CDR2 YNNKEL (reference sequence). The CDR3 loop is CASSRNDRAEQPQHF. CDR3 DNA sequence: TGTGCCAGCAGCCGTAACGACAGGGCCGAGCAGCCCCAGCATTTT.

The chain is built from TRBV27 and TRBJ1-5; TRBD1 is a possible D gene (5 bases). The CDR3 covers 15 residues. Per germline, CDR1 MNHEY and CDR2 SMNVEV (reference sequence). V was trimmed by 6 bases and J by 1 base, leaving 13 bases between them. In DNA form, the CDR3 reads TGTGCCAGCAGGCAGGGTCCTGGGAGCAATCAGCCCCAGCATTTT. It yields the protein CASRQGPGSNQPQHF.

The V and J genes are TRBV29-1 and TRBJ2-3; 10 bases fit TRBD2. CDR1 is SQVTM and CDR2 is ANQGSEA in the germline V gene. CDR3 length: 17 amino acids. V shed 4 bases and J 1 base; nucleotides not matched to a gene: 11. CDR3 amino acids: CSVAGLAATGGTDTQYF. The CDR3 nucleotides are TGCAGCGTTGCTGGACTAGCGGCCACCGGGGGCACAGATACGCAGTATTTT.

CDR3 sequence: CASSLGGMTNTGELFF. The CDR3 DNA reads as TGTGCCAGCAGCTTAGGGGGCATGACGAACACCGGGGAGCTGTTTTTT. This sequence joins TRBV7-8 and TRBJ2-2; a possible D gene is TRBD1 (5 bases). In germline, CDR1 is SGHVS, CDR2 FQNEAQ. The V end lost 1 base, the J end lost 0 bases, and 9 bases lay between the germline ends. The length of the CDR3 is 16 residues. Based on the CDR3 plus reference TRBV7-8 and TRBJ2-2, the full variable domain is GAGVSQSPRYKVAKRGQDVALRCDPISGHVSLFWYQQALGQGPEFLTYFQNEAQLDKSGLPSDRFFAERPEGSVSTLKIQRTQQEDSAVYLCASSLGGMTNTGELFFGEGSRLTVL.

The CDR3 spells CASRTANQPQHF. DNA for the CDR3: TGTGCCAGCAGGACAGCTAATCAGCCCCAGCATTTT. J is TRBJ1-5 and V is TRBV27, with TRBD1 as a possible D gene (5 bases). Germline V lookup: CDR1 MNHEY, CDR2 SMNVEV (reference sequence). With 6 bases removed from V and 4 bases from J, the gap between germline ends came to 7 bases. CDR3 length: 12 amino acids.

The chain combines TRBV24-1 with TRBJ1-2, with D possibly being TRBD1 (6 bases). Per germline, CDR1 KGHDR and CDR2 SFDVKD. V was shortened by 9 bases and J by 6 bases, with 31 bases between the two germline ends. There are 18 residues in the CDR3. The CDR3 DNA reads TGTGCCACCGCGAACAGCGCCGGGACACGCGTTGCCCCTGATGGCTACACCTTC. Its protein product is CATANSAGTRVAPDGYTF.

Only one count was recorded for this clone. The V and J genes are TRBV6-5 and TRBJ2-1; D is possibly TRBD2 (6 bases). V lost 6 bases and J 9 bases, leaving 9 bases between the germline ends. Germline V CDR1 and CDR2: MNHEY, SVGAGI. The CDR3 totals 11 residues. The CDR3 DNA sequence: TGTGCCAGCAGACGGAGGGGTGAGCAGTTCTTC. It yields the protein CASRRRGEQFF.

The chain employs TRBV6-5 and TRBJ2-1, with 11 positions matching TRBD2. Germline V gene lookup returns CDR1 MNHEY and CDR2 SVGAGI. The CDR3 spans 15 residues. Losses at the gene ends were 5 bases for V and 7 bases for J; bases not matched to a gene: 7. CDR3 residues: CASSPTSGSGNEQFF. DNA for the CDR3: TGTGCCAGCAGTCCAACTAGCGGGAGCGGTAATGAGCAGTTCTTC.